The 4 T cell receptor beta chains below were found in one sample sequenced in a study of T-cell reconstitution after alpha-beta-depleted transplantation in children. During its preparation, the TCRbeta library received unique molecular identifiers. TCRdb re-derived calls from the PCR reads in MiXCR, one entry per CDR3 protein. This sample carries 200,000 to 300,000 distinct CDR3 sequences, around 12% of them seen once, and the ten largest clones take around 2.8%. The sample was PBMCs from the stem cell graft donor, taken from the stem cell graft. Source of these receptors: a human donor who donated a stem cell graft to a child with acute lymphoblastic leukemia.

The chain employs TRBV6-1 and TRBJ2-5; the D gene is possibly TRBD2 (6 bases). This CDR3 comprises 16 residues. Germline CDR1 is MNHNS and CDR2 is SASEGT. Trimming pared 8 bases from V and 5 bases from J, leaving 24 bases between. The CDR3 DNA sequence: TGTGCCAGCGACGCGGGACGGGTGGGGATCAGGGAGACCCAGTACTTC. Encoded protein: CASDAGRVGIRETQYF.

This chain links TRBV7-9 with TRBJ2-2, with 7 bases lining up with TRBD1. The CDR3 contains 16 residues. After removal of 3 bases from V and 2 bases from J, the junction contained 6 bases not matched to a gene. CDR1 is SEHNR and CDR2 is FQNEAQ in the germline V gene (reference sequence). DNA for the CDR3: TGTGCCAGCAGCTTGGCGAACAGGGGAAACACCGGGGAGCTGTTTTTT. Protein: CASSLANRGNTGELFF.

This clonotype was counted at least ten times. The V call is TRBV4-2, the J call TRBJ1-2; D remains unclear. CDR1 is LGHNA, CDR2 YNFKEQ, per germline. The CDR3 sequence is 14 residues long. Trimming removed 0 bases at V and 5 bases at J, with 10 bases between. As DNA, the CDR3 is TGTGCCAGCAGCCAAGATGATCCCGGATATGGCTACACCTTC. The encoded protein is CASSQDDPGYGYTF.

This clonotype showed up many times. This rearrangement joins TRBV28 to TRBJ2-2; maybe TRBD2 (5 bases). V lost 3 bases, J lost 6 bases, and 11 bases lay in between. CDR3 length equals 14 residues. Germline values: CDR1 MDHEN, CDR2 SYDVKM. The CDR3 DNA reads as TGTGCCAGCAGTTTTTCCGGGGAATCCGGGGAGCTGTTTTTT. It yields the protein CASSFSGESGELFF.